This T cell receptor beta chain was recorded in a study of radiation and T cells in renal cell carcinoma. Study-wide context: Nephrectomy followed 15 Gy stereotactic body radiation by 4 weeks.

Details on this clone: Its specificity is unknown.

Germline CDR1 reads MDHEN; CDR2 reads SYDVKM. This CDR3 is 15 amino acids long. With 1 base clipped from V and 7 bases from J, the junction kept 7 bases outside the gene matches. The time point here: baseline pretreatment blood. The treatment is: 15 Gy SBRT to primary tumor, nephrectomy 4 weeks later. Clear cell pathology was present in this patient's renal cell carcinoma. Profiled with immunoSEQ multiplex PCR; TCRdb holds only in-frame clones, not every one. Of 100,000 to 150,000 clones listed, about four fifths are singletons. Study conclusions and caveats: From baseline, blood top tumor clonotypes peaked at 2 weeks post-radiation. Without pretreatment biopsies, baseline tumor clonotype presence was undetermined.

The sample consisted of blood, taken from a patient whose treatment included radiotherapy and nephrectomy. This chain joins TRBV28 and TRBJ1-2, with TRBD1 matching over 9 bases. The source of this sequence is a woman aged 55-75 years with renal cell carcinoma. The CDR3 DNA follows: TGTGCCAGCAGTTTATCCCGAACAGGGGGCGTTGGCTACACCTTC. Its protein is CASSLSRTGGVGYTF.